A single sample is the source of the 26 T cell receptor beta chains below, sequenced in a study of shared clonotypes between healthy human individuals. Data came from immunoSEQ multiplex PCR; TCRdb stores just in-frame clones and leaves some out. Found here are approximately 720,000 clones, 72% of them singletons; the top ten hold less than 2%. The sequenced material came from memory CD4+ T cells sorted from blood. Subset specified: CD45RA-negative fraction. Source of these receptors: a woman under 40 in good health.

The rearrangement links TRBV6-1 to TRBJ1-4; D gene uncertain. This CDR3 is built from 20 residues. V shed 0 bases and J shed 0 bases, with 20 bases lying between them. The germline V gene has CDR1 MNHNS and CDR2 SASEGT. The CDR3 nucleotides are TGTGCCAGCAGTGAAGCCGGTTATTTAGTCATCCCTCCAACTAATGAAAAACTGTTTTTT. This encodes CASSEAGYLVIPPTNEKLFF.

The chain carries TRBV28 and TRBJ2-7; the D gene is possibly TRBD2 (5 bases). CDR3 length: 12 residues. Germline CDR1 is MDHEN and CDR2 is SYDVKM. The V end was cut by 7 bases, the J end by 11 bases, with 18 bases between. The CDR3 DNA follows: TGTGCCAGCACCACACGAGGGAATAAAAAGTACTTC. Its translation is CASTTRGNKKYF.

V is TRBV2 and J is TRBJ2-7; possible D gene TRBD1, 5 bases. Per germline, CDR1 SNHLY and CDR2 FYNNEI. This CDR3 has 11 residues. Trimming took 8 bases from V and 4 from J, leaving 9 bases between them. Here the CDR3 reads CASGGAYEQYF. The CDR3 DNA is TGTGCCAGCGGTGGGGCTTACGAGCAGTACTTC.

This chain joins TRBV7-9 and TRBJ2-7, with TRBD2 matching 16 bases. The CDR3 contains 18 residues. V lost 5 bases, J lost 3 bases, and 10 bases stayed unmatched. CDR1 SEHNR and CDR2 FQNEAQ come from the germline V gene (reference sequence). This CDR3 is CASSLGTSGRALHYEQYF. The CDR3 region has the DNA TGTGCCAGCAGCCTAGGGACTAGCGGGAGGGCCTTACACTACGAGCAGTACTTC.

Concerning this clone: Distinct nucleotide sequences in the sample also encode this CDR3. This sequence joins TRBV20-1 and TRBJ2-3, with D unclear. The germline CDR1 and CDR2 sequences are DFQATT and SNEGSKA (reference sequence). With 5 bases removed from V and 6 bases from J, the gap between germline ends came to 9 bases. The CDR3 runs 11 residues. The CDR3 loop is CSALRTDTQYF. CDR3 DNA sequence: TGCAGTGCTTTACGTACGGATACGCAGTATTTT.

The CDR3 loop reads CASSSIGGPYQPQHF. CDR3 in DNA: TGTGCCAGTAGTAGTATCGGGGGCCCCTATCAGCCCCAGCATTTT. This chain links TRBV19 with TRBJ1-5; D is possibly TRBD1 (6 bases). CDR1 LNHDA and CDR2 SQIVND come from the germline V gene (reference sequence). CDR3 length: 15 residues. V shed 4 bases and J shed 5 bases, with 15 bases lying between them. The complete variable domain, with remaining parts taken from reference TRBV19 and TRBJ1-5, reads DGGITQSPKYLFRKEGQNVTLSCEQNLNHDAMYWYRQDPGQGLRLIYYSQIVNDFQKGDIAEGYSVSREKKESFPLTVTSAQKNPTAFYLCASSSIGGPYQPQHFGDGTRLSIL.

V and J are TRBV18 and TRBJ1-5; TRBD1 aligns across 8 bases. Trimming took 5 bases from V and 5 from J; bases not matched to a gene: 5. The CDR3 length is 14 residues. Germline V gene sequence: CDR1 KGHSH, CDR2 LQKENI. CDR3 in amino acids: CASSRTGKDQPQHF. The CDR3 region has the DNA TGTGCCAGCTCAAGGACAGGGAAGGATCAGCCCCAGCATTTT.

The gene calls are TRBV7-2 and TRBJ1-3, with 8 bases identical to TRBD1. CDR1 and CDR2 (germline): SGHTA, FQGNSA. The CDR3 consists of 13 residues. V dropped 5 bases and J dropped 6; count of bases not matched to a gene: 3. The CDR3 here is CASSPGQANTIYF. The CDR3 coding sequence is TGTGCCAGCAGCCCGGGACAGGCAAACACCATATATTTT.

CDR3 in DNA: TGCGCCAGCAGCTCAACGCCTGCAACTAATGAAAAACTGTTTTTT. Its translation: CASSSTPATNEKLFF. This chain uses TRBV5-1 with TRBJ1-4; D remains unclear. The CDR3 is 15 residues long. Trimming took 3 bases from V and 0 from J, leaving 9 bases between them. From germline, CDR1 is SGHRS and CDR2 YFSETQ.

This clone has more than one count but fewer than ten. This rearrangement joins TRBV11-3 to TRBJ2-1, with D perhaps TRBD2 (6 bases). V shed 5 bases and J shed 10 bases, with 15 bases lying between them. CDR1 and CDR2 from the germline V gene are SGHNT and YENEEA. The CDR3 consists of 13 residues. The DNA for the CDR3 is TGTGCCAGCAGCGCGGGACCTAGAGGCGAGCAGTTCTTC. Its translation is CASSAGPRGEQFF.

V usage is TRBV5-1 and J usage is TRBJ2-2, with 7 nucleotides matching TRBD1. V gave up 0 bases and J gave up 4 bases; unmatched junction bases: 3. The length of the CDR3 is 15 residues. CDR1 is SGHRS and CDR2 is YFSETQ in the germline V gene. The CDR3, as DNA: TGCGCCAGCAGCTTGGGGACAGGACCCACCGGGGAGCTGTTTTTT. Translated: CASSLGTGPTGELFF.

This chain joins TRBV2 and TRBJ2-6; TRBD2 aligns across 9 bases. The CDR3 extends over 18 amino acids. The ends lost 8 bases at V and 0 bases at J; junction bases unmatched: 11. The germline V gene encodes CDR1 SNHLY and CDR2 FYNNEI. The CDR3 spells CASGLRLAEPSGANVLTF. CDR3 in DNA: TGTGCCAGCGGACTAAGACTAGCGGAACCCTCTGGGGCCAACGTCCTGACTTTC.

The V call is TRBV11-1, the J call TRBJ2-3; 10 positions match TRBD2. This CDR3 has 15 residues. V shed 5 bases, J shed 5 bases, and the junction held 7 bases outside the gene matches. In germline, CDR1 is SGHAT, CDR2 FQDESV (reference sequence). DNA of the CDR3: TGTGCCAGCAGCAAAAGCGGGAGGGCCGGAGATACGCAGTATTTT. This sequence encodes CASSKSGRAGDTQYF.

The genes are TRBV18 and TRBJ1-2, with D uncertain. Germline V lookup: CDR1 KGHSH, CDR2 LQKENI. V was shortened by 3 bases and J by 8 bases, with 13 bases between the two germline ends. The CDR3 covers 13 residues. The CDR3 DNA is TGTGCCAGCTCACCCGGTGGGGTCGGCGGCTACACCTTC. This translates into CASSPGGVGGYTF.

V usage is TRBV23-1 and J usage is TRBJ1-2; D is ambiguous. TRBV23-1 is annotated as an ORF whose role is uncertain. This CDR3 spans 15 amino acids. V lost 3 bases to trimming and J lost 8 bases, with 19 bases between them. This chain's CDR3 is CASSQHSVRAAGYTF. CDR3 DNA sequence: TGCGCCAGCAGTCAGCATTCGGTGCGGGCCGCGGGCTACACCTTC.

This sequence joins TRBV19 and TRBJ2-3, with a possible D match to TRBD1 (5 bases). The ends were cut back, 10 bases at V and 0 bases at J, with 17 bases in the middle. The CDR3 length is 15 residues. Per germline, CDR1 LNHDA and CDR2 SQIVND (reference sequence). The chain's CDR3 is CATSRTGDSTDTQYF. CDR3 DNA: TGTGCCACCAGTCGCACAGGCGACAGCACAGATACGCAGTATTTT.

This chain connects TRBV28 to TRBJ1-4; the D gene is possibly TRBD1 (5 bases). Per the germline V gene, CDR1 is MDHEN and CDR2 is SYDVKM. With 6 bases removed from V and 5 bases from J, the gap between germline ends came to 16 bases. This CDR3 region has 15 residues. The chain's CDR3 is CASSPSGSWNEKLFF. In nucleotides, the CDR3 is TGTGCCAGCAGCCCATCAGGGTCTTGGAATGAAAAACTGTTTTTT.

A single count supports this clone. The chain uses TRBV28 and TRBJ2-7; 10 bases are a match to TRBD2. The trim removed 4 bases at V and 4 bases at J, leaving 7 bases unmatched. Germline V gene sequence: CDR1 MDHEN, CDR2 SYDVKM. The length of the CDR3 is 15 residues. Written as DNA, the CDR3 is TGTGCCAGCAGTTCAATGGGACTAGCGTTGTACGAGCAGTACTTC. Protein: CASSSMGLALYEQYF.

This clone appeared once. This chain uses TRBV18 with TRBJ2-3; D gene unclear. The V end lost 0 bases, the J end lost 9 bases, and 10 bases lay between the germline ends. This CDR3 contains 13 residues. From germline, CDR1 is KGHSH and CDR2 LQKENI. CDR3 loop: CASSPPGTPTQYF. As DNA, the CDR3 is TGTGCCAGCTCACCACCGGGCACCCCAACGCAGTATTTT.

The chain links TRBV6-1 to TRBJ1-3; 7 nucleotides align to TRBD1. The CDR3 has 15 residues. V was pared by 10 bases and J by 0 bases, with 9 bases of the junction left unmatched. Germline CDR1 and CDR2: MNHNS and SASEGT. The CDR3 sequence: CATQGGIVSGNTIYF. The CDR3 nucleotides are TGTGCCACCCAGGGGGGGATCGTCTCTGGAAACACCATATATTTT.

This clone was observed a handful of times. The chain uses TRBV5-1 and TRBJ2-7, with 8 nucleotides matching TRBD2. J gave up 3 bases and V 2 bases, and 4 bases lay outside the gene matches. Germline assignment: CDR1 SGHRS and CDR2 YFSETQ. This CDR3 has 14 amino acids. In DNA form, the CDR3 reads TGCGCCAGCAGCTTCGGGGGGGCTGGCTACGAGCAGTACTTC. This codes for CASSFGGAGYEQYF.

The chain recombines TRBV27 with TRBJ2-7, with 11 bases lining up with TRBD1. From germline, CDR1 is MNHEY and CDR2 SMNVEV (reference sequence). The CDR3 has 16 residues. Trimming took 6 bases from V and 6 from J; bases not matched to a gene: 13. The CDR3 region is CASSPSGTGGWGEQYF. CDR3 coding DNA: TGTGCCAGCAGCCCTTCGGGGACAGGGGGTTGGGGCGAGCAGTACTTC.

The rearrangement uses TRBV11-2 and TRBJ2-3, with D maybe TRBD2 (7 bases). Germline assignment: CDR1 SGHAT and CDR2 FQNNGV. The CDR3 consists of 17 residues. The V and J ends lost 0 bases and 2 bases respectively, with 15 bases between them. Written as DNA, the CDR3 is TGTGCCAGCAGCTTAGAAGGGGGGGCCTCTCCCACAGATACGCAGTATTTT. Amino acids: CASSLEGGASPTDTQYF.

This clone was detected a few times. This chain joins TRBV11-2 and TRBJ2-5; perhaps TRBD1 as D (6 bases). This CDR3 is 15 amino acids long. Between the trimmed V and J ends, which lost 5 bases and 5 bases, there was a span of 18 bases. From germline, CDR1 is SGHAT and CDR2 FQNNGV. The CDR3 DNA reads TGTGCCAGCAGCCAGAGGGGGTCCGCCGGGGAGACCCAGTACTTC. As protein: CASSQRGSAGETQYF.

Only a few counts were recorded for this clone. The genes are TRBV5-1 and TRBJ2-2, with D possibly being TRBD1 (6 bases). Germline CDR1 SGHRS, CDR2 YFSETQ. The CDR3 spans 15 residues. Deletions cut 7 bases from V and 5 bases from J, with 18 bases between. The CDR3 sequence is CASFPGTKGTGELFF. The CDR3 DNA is TGCGCCAGCTTCCCCGGGACAAAAGGGACCGGGGAGCTGTTTTTT.

The chain employs TRBV25-1 and TRBJ2-5, with D tentatively TRBD1 (5 bases). CDR3 length: 11 residues. The germline CDR1 and CDR2 sequences are MGHDK and SYGVNS. The germline V and J ends were trimmed by 6 bases and 4 bases, with 6 bases remaining between them. The CDR3 nucleotides are TGTGCCAGCAGCAGGGTAGAGACCCAGTACTTC. This sequence encodes CASSRVETQYF.